These 18 T cell receptor beta chains share one sample of origin, sequenced in a study of blood T cell repertoires in COVID-19. Generated by immunoSEQ multiplex PCR, the TCRdb table keeps only in-frame clones and is missing some. The data contain 120,000 to 150,000 clones, about 84% of them singletons. The sample consisted of PBMCs or T cells enriched from blood (not recorded which). The receptors originated from a woman younger than 35 who had been exposed to COVID-19.

This rearrangement joins TRBV7-3 to TRBJ1-1; 7 positions match TRBD1. V dropped 6 bases and J dropped 4; count of bases not matched to a gene: 5. This CDR3 comprises 13 residues. CDR1 and CDR2 (germline): SGHTA, FQGTGA. This chain's CDR3 is CASSYTGATEAFF. CDR3 sequence (DNA): TGTGCCAGCAGTTATACAGGGGCCACTGAAGCTTTCTTT. The full variable domain, completed using reference TRBV7-3 and TRBJ1-1, is GAGVSQTPSNKVTEKGKYVELRCDPISGHTALYWYRQSLGQGPEFLIYFQGTGAADDSGLPNDRFFAVRPEGSVSTLKIQRTERGDSAVYLCASSYTGATEAFFGQGTRLTVV.

V gene TRBV6-2 or TRBV6-3 combines with J gene TRBJ1-4; tentatively, D is TRBD1 (6 bases). Per germline, CDR1 MNHEY and CDR2 SVGEGT. With 4 bases removed from V and 0 bases from J, the gap between germline ends came to 12 bases. The CDR3 is 16 amino acids. The CDR3 DNA reads TGTGCCAGCAGTTTCAGGGGATCTACAACTAATGAAAAACTGTTTTTT. Translated, it gives CASSFRGSTTNEKLFF.

This clone has only one observation. The chain is built from TRBV15 and TRBJ1-6, with D perhaps TRBD1 (6 bases). Germline V CDR1 and CDR2: LNHNV, YYDKDF (reference sequence). The germline V and J ends were trimmed by 0 bases and 9 bases, with 9 bases remaining between them. The CDR3 covers 14 residues. DNA of the CDR3: TGTGCCACCAGCAGAGACAGGGGATTTTCACCCCTCCACTTT. It encodes CATSRDRGFSPLHF.

The chain has TRBV27 and TRBJ2-7, with 7 bases identical to TRBD2. The length of the CDR3 is 16 residues. Germline assignment: CDR1 MNHEY and CDR2 SMNVEV (reference sequence). V was pared by 6 bases and J by 3 bases, with 14 bases of the junction left unmatched. CDR3 DNA sequence: TGTGCCAGCAGAGCAACGTCGGCGGGAGTGTTCTACGAGCAGTACTTC. Protein: CASRATSAGVFYEQYF.

This clone was observed a handful of times. The chain couples TRBV6-5 to TRBJ2-5; 7 bases line up with TRBD1. With V trimmed by 6 bases and J by 3 bases, 4 bases remained unmatched. The CDR3 contains 13 residues. The germline V gene has CDR1 MNHEY and CDR2 SVGAGI. CDR3 sequence: CASSRDRKETQYF. In DNA, the CDR3 is TGTGCCAGCAGCCGGGACAGAAAAGAGACCCAGTACTTC.

V and J are TRBV24-1 and TRBJ2-7; 11 nucleotides match TRBD2. This CDR3 has 16 amino acids. Germline V gene data show CDR1 as KGHDR and CDR2 as SFDVKD. With V trimmed by 1 base and J by 1 base, 2 bases remained unmatched. The CDR3 loop is CATSDFTSGGSYEQYF. The CDR3 coding sequence is TGTGCCACCAGTGATTTTACTAGCGGGGGATCCTACGAGCAGTACTTC.

This chain joins TRBV4-1 and TRBJ2-1, with TRBD2 matching 14 bases. Germline V gene lookup returns CDR1 MGHRA and CDR2 YSYEKL. CDR3 size: 17 residues. J was trimmed by 3 bases and V by 5 bases; bases with no gene match: 6. DNA for the CDR3: TGCGCCAGCAGCGGGACTAGCGGGAGAACTTTCTACAATGAGCAGTTCTTC. Translation gives CASSGTSGRTFYNEQFF.

The V call is TRBV6-1, the J call TRBJ2-5; D call uncertain. Germline values: CDR1 MNHNS, CDR2 SASEGT. The CDR3 runs to 11 residues. Trimming pared 6 bases from V and 3 bases from J, leaving 5 bases between. The CDR3: CASSPKETQYF. CDR3 in DNA: TGTGCCAGCAGCCCAAAAGAGACCCAGTACTTC.

The chain has TRBV19 and TRBJ1-2; 7 bases map to TRBD1. The CDR3 has 14 amino acids. Per the germline V gene, CDR1 is LNHDA and CDR2 is SQIVND (reference sequence). V lost 7 bases and J lost 2; bases outside the gene matches: 7. CDR3: CASTPLQGNYGYTF. The CDR3 coding sequence is TGTGCCAGTACCCCCCTACAGGGGAACTATGGCTACACCTTC.

The gene calls are TRBV11-2 and TRBJ2-1; 11 bases are a match to TRBD2. Unmatched junction bases numbered 14, after V lost 5 bases and J lost 8 bases. The germline V gene has CDR1 SGHAT and CDR2 FQNNGV. The CDR3 loop spans 17 amino acids. The CDR3 sequence is CASSPRLAGTVGHEQFF. CDR3 DNA: TGTGCCAGCAGCCCCCGACTAGCGGGGACCGTGGGCCATGAGCAGTTCTTC. Drawing the rest from reference TRBV11-2 and TRBJ2-1, the complete variable domain is EAGVAQSPRYKIIEKRQSVAFWCNPISGHATLYWYQQILGQGPKLLIQFQNNGVVDDSQLPKDRFSAERLKGVDSTLKIQPAKLEDSAVYLCASSPRLAGTVGHEQFFGPGTRLTVL.

The chain couples TRBV2 to TRBJ1-1, with no clear D. V lost 7 bases and J lost 1, with 7 bases in between. The germline CDR1 and CDR2 sequences are SNHLY and FYNNEI. This CDR3 spans 12 amino acids. The CDR3 DNA reads TGTGCCAGCACCCCCGGGAACACTGAAGCTTTCTTT. Protein sequence: CASTPGNTEAFF.

The gene calls are TRBV9 and TRBJ1-2, with 9 nucleotides matching TRBD1. The germline V gene has CDR1 SGDLS and CDR2 YYNGEE. V shed 2 bases and J 6 bases; nucleotides not matched to a gene: 8. This CDR3 comprises 15 residues. CDR3 protein: CASSVPLQGADGYTF. The DNA of the CDR3 is TGTGCCAGCAGCGTCCCTTTACAGGGGGCGGATGGCTACACCTTC. Full variable domain (missing parts from reference TRBV9 and TRBJ1-2): DSGVTQTPKHLITATGQRVTLRCSPRSGDLSVYWYQQSLDQGLQFLIQYYNGEERAKGNILERFSAQQFPDLHSELNLSSLELGDSALYFCASSVPLQGADGYTFGSGTRLTVV.

This chain connects TRBV7-3 to TRBJ2-7; no reliable D call. V shed 2 bases and J shed 0 bases, with 11 bases lying between them. This CDR3 spans 15 amino acids. CDR1 and CDR2 from the germline V gene are SGHTA and FQGTGA. The chain's CDR3 is CASSLVPTVSYEQYF. Here the CDR3 DNA reads TGTGCCAGCAGCTTAGTCCCCACGGTCTCCTACGAGCAGTACTTC. Using reference TRBV7-3 and TRBJ2-7 for the parts outside the CDR3, the full variable domain is GAGVSQTPSNKVTEKGKYVELRCDPISGHTALYWYRQSLGQGPEFLIYFQGTGAADDSGLPNDRFFAVRPEGSVSTLKIQRTERGDSAVYLCASSLVPTVSYEQYFGPGTRLTVT.

This chain joins TRBV19 and TRBJ2-1; 9 bases are a match to TRBD2. V was pared by 6 bases and J by 16 bases, with 10 bases of the junction left unmatched. The germline CDR1 and CDR2 sequences are LNHDA and SQIVND (reference sequence). This CDR3 is 12 amino acids long. Here the CDR3 reads CASSPSGTDPFF. CDR3 DNA: TGTGCCAGTAGCCCTAGCGGGACTGACCCTTTCTTC.

The chain employs TRBV28 and TRBJ2-7, with TRBD1 as a possible D gene (5 bases). Trimming shortened V by 1 base and J by 0 bases, and 10 bases separated the two germline ends. Germline V CDR1 and CDR2: MDHEN, SYDVKM. This CDR3 spans 15 amino acids. In nucleotides, the CDR3 is TGTGCCAGCAGTTTATCCACAGGTAGCTCCTACGAGCAGTACTTC. Protein sequence: CASSLSTGSSYEQYF.

This chain links TRBV7-2 with TRBJ2-3, with 7 bases that match TRBD1. Unmatched junction bases numbered 13, after V lost 5 bases and J lost 14 bases. Germline V lookup: CDR1 SGHTA, CDR2 FQGNSA. The CDR3 totals 13 residues. The CDR3, as DNA: TGTGCCAGCAGCACCTCAGCCGGGACAGCATCGTATTTT. Encoded protein: CASSTSAGTASYF.

The chain couples TRBV5-8 to TRBJ1-5; possible D gene TRBD1, 6 bases. The CDR3 totals 16 residues. The V end was cut by 1 base, the J end by 4 bases, with 15 bases between. Germline-derived CDR1 and CDR2 are SGHTS and YDEGEE. For the CDR3, the DNA is TGTGCCAGCAGCTTGCCACAGGGTTTAGAGAATCAGCCCCAGCATTTT. Amino acids: CASSLPQGLENQPQHF.

The chain is built from TRBV11-2 and TRBJ2-3; 9 positions match TRBD1. Germline assignment: CDR1 SGHAT and CDR2 FQNNGV. This CDR3 has 19 residues. V was pared by 5 bases and J by 0 bases, with 15 bases of the junction left unmatched. Here the CDR3 reads CASSPGTGFISKSTDTQYF. CDR3 in DNA: TGTGCCAGCAGCCCCGGGACAGGGTTCATTTCGAAGAGCACAGATACGCAGTATTTT.